Below, one T cell receptor beta chain is given with its context. The antigen remains undetermined. These data belong to a study of blood T cells in healthy people across ages. Study results and caveats: Nothing was known about donor CMV status, and this possibly confounded expanded clonotype changes. Estimated diversity across one million T cells was deemed an underestimate.

With a J-beta primer mix and a sample-barcoded 5' primer, a second PCR ran roughly 7 to 11 cycles. TCRdb called the 5' RACE reads again in MiXCR, with one record for every CDR3 protein. This table holds under 2,000,000 distinct CDR3 sequences, around half found once. Germline V gene lookup returns CDR1 SEHNR and CDR2 FQNEAQ (reference sequence). V lost 5 bases, J lost 4 bases, and 13 bases lay in between. The CDR3 has 14 amino acids. The sequence was collected from a middle-aged woman in good health. Sequenced: blood. The J gene is TRBJ2-3, the V gene TRBV7-9; D gene uncertain. DNA for the CDR3: TGTGCCAGCAGCCCATGGCCAGCTCCAGATACGCAGTATTTT. This translates into CASSPWPAPDTQYF.